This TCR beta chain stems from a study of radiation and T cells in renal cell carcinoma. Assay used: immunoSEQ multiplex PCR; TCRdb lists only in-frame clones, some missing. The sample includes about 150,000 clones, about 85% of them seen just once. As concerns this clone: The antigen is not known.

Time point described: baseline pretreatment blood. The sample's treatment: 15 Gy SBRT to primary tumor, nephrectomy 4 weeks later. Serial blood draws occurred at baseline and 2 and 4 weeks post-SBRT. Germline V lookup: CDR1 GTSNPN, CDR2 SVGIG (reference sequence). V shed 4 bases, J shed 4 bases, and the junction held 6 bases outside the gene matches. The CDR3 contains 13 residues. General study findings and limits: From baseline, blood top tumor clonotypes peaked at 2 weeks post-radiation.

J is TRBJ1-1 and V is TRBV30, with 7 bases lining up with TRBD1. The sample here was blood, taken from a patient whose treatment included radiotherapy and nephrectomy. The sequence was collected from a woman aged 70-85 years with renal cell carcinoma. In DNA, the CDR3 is TGTGCCTGGAAGACAGGGACGGTCACTGAAGCTTTCTTT. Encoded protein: CAWKTGTVTEAFF.